The 7 T cell receptor beta chains below come from one sample, sequenced in a study of blood T cell repertoires in COVID-19. Profiled with immunoSEQ multiplex PCR; TCRdb holds only in-frame clones, not every one. Of 110,000 to 150,000 clones in the sample, roughly 88% were seen once. Material: peripheral blood. These receptors came from a woman in her 50s with acute or convalescent COVID-19.

The chain carries TRBV28 and TRBJ1-4; D gene ambiguous. Trimming left V 7 bases short and J 5 bases short, with 11 bases between. Germline CDR1 reads MDHEN; CDR2 reads SYDVKM. This CDR3 has 13 residues. This CDR3 reads CASKWRKNEKLFF. The CDR3 coding sequence is TGTGCCAGCAAATGGAGGAAAAATGAAAAACTGTTTTTT.

The chain combines TRBV5-6 with TRBJ1-2, with D possibly TRBD1 on 5 matching bases. The CDR3 is made up of 12 amino acids. The germline V and J ends were trimmed by 6 bases and 6 bases, with 12 bases remaining between them. Germline-derived CDR1 and CDR2 are SGHDT and YYEEEE. CDR3 coding DNA: TGTGCCAGCAAAGGGGTTGCGGATGGCTACACCTTC. Protein product: CASKGVADGYTF.

The V call is TRBV19, the J call TRBJ1-1; 7 bases line up with TRBD1. V lost 0 bases and J lost 4; bases outside the gene matches: 2. Germline CDR1 is LNHDA and CDR2 is SQIVND (reference sequence). This CDR3 has 14 amino acids. CDR3 sequence reads: CASSIDTGATEAFF. CDR3 bases: TGTGCCAGTAGTATAGACACAGGGGCCACTGAAGCTTTCTTT.

This clone was recorded only once. CDR3 DNA: TGTGCCAGCAGTGACCTGAGGAATGAGCAGTTCTTC. It translates to CASSDLRNEQFF. This chain joins TRBV6-6 and TRBJ2-1; D not resolved. This CDR3 region has 12 residues. The V gene's germline CDR1 is MNHNY and CDR2 SVGAGI (reference sequence). Trimming stripped 5 bases from V and 7 bases from J, with 9 bases between.

This clone was observed once. The chain joins TRBV14 to TRBJ1-2; 7 bases fit TRBD1. Trimming cost V 4 bases and J 4 bases; bases outside gene matches: 9. Germline V gene sequence: CDR1 SGHDN, CDR2 FVKESK. The length of the CDR3 is 15 residues. The CDR3 sequence: CASSLSHRGAYGYTF. The CDR3 nucleotides are TGTGCCAGCAGCCTCAGTCACAGGGGCGCCTATGGCTACACCTTC.

The V and J genes are TRBV2 and TRBJ2-1, with D hard to call. CDR1 SNHLY and CDR2 FYNNEI come from the germline V gene. The CDR3 has 13 amino acids. Trimming removed 10 bases from V and 6 bases from J, with 16 bases in between. In DNA form, the CDR3 reads TGTGCCACCCTACAGACCGTTTTCAATGAGCAGTTCTTC. Encoded protein: CATLQTVFNEQFF.

This rearrangement joins TRBV6-4 to TRBJ2-1; 9 bases agree with TRBD2. This CDR3 contains 15 residues. The V and J ends lost 2 bases and 8 bases, in that order; junction bases with no gene match: 7. The V gene's germline CDR1 is MRHNA and CDR2 SNTAGT. CDR3 region: CASSDMASGIDEQFF. CDR3 nucleotides: TGTGCCAGCAGTGACATGGCTAGCGGGATTGATGAGCAGTTCTTC.